This T cell receptor beta chain is from a study of identical twins. V lost 4 bases and J lost 1, with 8 bases in between. The CDR3 is 13 amino acids. CDR1 is SGHDT and CDR2 is YYEEEE in the germline V gene. Points from the study as a whole: Twin-shared out-of-frame alpha sequences showed excess low generation probability.

This clonotype was counted at least ten times. Its target is unknown. A universal primer site was added by template switching, and unique molecular identifiers were carried by the cDNA. A single record per CDR3 protein comes from TCRdb applying MiXCR to the 5' RACE reads. This table holds about 240,000 distinct CDR3 sequences, about 7.5% found once. This same sample was also taken into another study, of yellow fever vaccine responses in identical twins.

This TCR was recovered from a woman between 18 and 29 years old in good health. The chain couples TRBV5-6 to TRBJ1-1, with TRBD1 as a possible D gene (6 bases). Sequenced material: CD8+ T cells sorted from blood. CDR3 sequence (DNA): TGTGCCAGCAGCCTGGACAGGAACACTGAAGCTTTCTTT. It is translated as CASSLDRNTEAFF.